The present T cell receptor (beta chain) was sequenced within a study of cytomegalovirus exposure and HLA in healthy donors. Germline V gene sequence: CDR1 SGHNT, CDR2 YYREEE (reference sequence). The CDR3 loop spans 16 amino acids. V lost 4 bases and J lost 3; bases outside the gene matches: 7. This clone has only a few counts. Use of 60 Vbeta and 13 Jbeta primers characterized the PCR. Here immunoSEQ multiplex PCR was the method, and the copy in TCRdb shows in-frame clones only, minus some. Among 150,000 to 200,000 clones listed, 77% were seen once. At collection, donors were nominally healthy, but unrecorded immune exposures were probable.

The V call is TRBV5-4, the J call TRBJ2-1, with 10 bases matching TRBD2. The clonotype comes from a woman in her thirties in good health and CMV-seropositive. Sequencing was done on a sample of PBMCs. CDR3 loop: CASSGPGTSDYNEQFF. CDR3 nucleotides: TGTGCCAGCAGCGGACCCGGGACTAGCGACTACAATGAGCAGTTCTTC.